This TCR beta chain derives from a study of molecular identifiers for immune sequencing clone quantification. Findings and caveats of the study: Over 99% of CMV-specific effector molecules, but under 1% of naive ones, were in clones above 20 copies. Identical TCR molecules sharing a barcode could underestimate highly expanded clone sizes.

Germline values: CDR1 MNHEY, CDR2 SVGAGI. V was clipped by 8 bases and J by 5 bases, with 9 bases between them. The CDR3 loop spans 11 amino acids. Naive CD8 sequencing libraries were generated from around 20,000 to 1,000,000 sorted cells, with 10%, 30% or 50% RNA as input. Sorting defined naive CD8 T cells as CD8+CD4-CCR7+CD45RA+. TCRdb re-called the PCR reads with MiXCR, one entry per CDR3 protein. Altogether roughly 97,000 distinct CDR3 sequences are present, 20% to 25% being singletons, with the ten largest covering approximately 0.94%. Points on this clonotype: Its cognate antigen is unknown. A clone one base away is much larger, so this may be a read error.

The specimen was naive CD8+ T cells from blood, with Jurkat cell RNA spiked in. The subset here: FACS-sorted CD8+CD4-CCR7+CD45RA+ naive T cells. The genes are TRBV6-5 and TRBJ2-5, with D unresolved. This TCR came from a human donor in good health. Some libraries in this study had Jurkat cell RNA spiked in. CDR3 bases: TGTGCCAGCGGCCACGGGGAGACCCAGTACTTC. This codes for CASGHGETQYF.